The sequence of this T cell receptor beta chain was determined in a study of blood T cell repertoires in COVID-19. The repertoire was sequenced with immunoSEQ multiplex PCR; TCRdb's copy has only in-frame clones and lacks some. Here the sample spans hundreds of thousands of clones, about 90% being singletons. The germline V and J ends were trimmed by 5 bases and 8 bases, with 15 bases remaining between them. The CDR3 is made up of 13 amino acids. Germline loops: CDR1 ENHRY, CDR2 SYGVKD. This TCR came from a woman aged 45-60 years with COVID-19, enrolled during active disease. This chain joins TRBV10-3 and TRBJ1-1; D possibly corresponds to TRBD1 (6 bases). Sequencing input: peripheral blood. Here the CDR3 DNA reads TGTGCCATCAGTCAAGGACAGTCGGCCGAAGCTTTCTTT. This sequence encodes CAISQGQSAEAFF.